These T cell receptor beta chains were read from a single sample in a study of response to subunit inactivated influenza vaccine. TCRdb reanalysed the RT-PCR reads using MiXCR and keeps one entry per CDR3 protein. The sample yields roughly 670,000 distinct CDR3 sequences, 12% to 15% seen once. The specimen was PBMCs from blood, collected roughly 15 days before vaccination. These receptors were obtained from a man aged 45-65 years who received an inactivated influenza vaccine. The CDR3 runs from the conserved cysteine through the conserved F or W. The D gene is left open where the match is weak. Clone size is given for some rows only: seen once, a few or many times, or a class if the clone is expanded.

TRBJ1-1 NA NA TRBV6-2/TRBV6-3 CASTGAPNTEAFF TGTGCCAGCACGGGGGCGCCGAACACTGAAGCTTTCTTT
TRBJ2-1 NA few TRBV20-1 CSARDLTLGPNEQFF TGCAGTGCTAGAGATCTCACCCTGGGGCCGAATGAGCAGTTCTTC
TRBJ2-5 NA few TRBV9 CASSVGLEWETQYF TGTGCCAGCAGCGTAGGGTTGGAGTGGGAGACCCAGTACTTC
TRBJ2-3 TRBD2 NA TRBV10-3 CAISESRRGATTDTQYF TGTGCCATCAGTGAGTCGAGGCGGGGGGCCACCACAGATACGCAGTATTTT
TRBJ2-5 TRBD2 many TRBV28 CAIQLPTSGKETQYF TGTGCCATCCAGTTACCGACTAGCGGCAAAGAGACCCAGTACTTC
TRBJ2-5 TRBD2 NA TRBV20-1 CSARDLAGGTQYF TGCAGTGCTAGAGATCTGGCGGGGGGAACCCAGTACTTC
TRBJ2-1 NA many TRBV27 CASSLSGALYNEQFF TGTGCCAGCAGTTTATCGGGGGCCCTCTACAATGAGCAGTTCTTC
TRBJ1-6 TRBD1 few TRBV7-2 CASSLAGQGAGPLHF TGTGCCAGCAGCTTAGCGGGACAGGGGGCTGGCCCCCTCCACTTT
TRBJ1-5 NA few TRBV28 CASRSGNQPQHF TGTGCCAGCAGAAGTGGAAATCAGCCCCAGCATTTT
TRBJ1-4 NA few TRBV5-1 CASSPTNRATNEKLFF TGCGCCAGCAGCCCCACAAACAGGGCAACTAATGAAAAACTGTTTTTT
TRBJ2-3 TRBD2 NA TRBV20-1 CSAPRGGDLITDTQYF TGCAGTGCTCCCCGTGGGGGGGACCTAATCACAGATACGCAGTATTTT
TRBJ2-1 NA NA TRBV18 CASSLNNYNEQFF TGTGCCAGCTCACTGAACAACTACAATGAGCAGTTCTTC
TRBJ1-5 NA NA TRBV20-1 CSALPLMVRNQPQHF TGCAGTGCGTTGCCGTTAATGGTACGGAATCAGCCCCAGCATTTT
TRBJ2-1 NA few TRBV6-5 CASFEGGEQFF TGTGCCAGCTTCGAGGGGGGTGAGCAGTTCTTC
TRBJ2-1 NA NA TRBV10-1 CASSPRQALGEQFF TGCGCCAGCAGTCCCCGACAGGCCCTTGGAGAGCAGTTCTTC
TRBJ2-7 NA few TRBV6-2/TRBV6-3 CASSLRIPSFGEQYF TGTGCCAGCAGTTTGAGGATCCCTTCGTTCGGCGAGCAGTACTTC
TRBJ2-7 NA NA TRBV4-3 CASSQLGGSSYEQYF TGCGCCAGCAGCCAGCTAGGGGGTTCCTCCTACGAGCAGTACTTC
TRBJ2-1 NA NA TRBV29-1 CSVGPPRSYNEQFF TGCAGCGTTGGCCCCCCTCGCTCCTACAATGAGCAGTTCTTC
TRBJ2-1 TRBD1 few TRBV15 CATSRDWDREQFF TGTGCCACCAGCAGAGATTGGGACAGAGAGCAGTTCTTC
TRBJ1-1 TRBD1 many TRBV12-3/TRBV12-4 CASILGGLTEAFF TGTGCCAGCATCCTAGGGGGCCTCACTGAAGCTTTCTTT
TRBJ2-7 NA once TRBV14 CASSQVGREQYF TGTGCCAGCAGCCAAGTAGGGCGCGAGCAGTACTTC
TRBJ2-7 NA NA TRBV25-1 CASSENSVEQYF TGTGCCAGCAGTGAAAACTCGGTCGAGCAGTACTTC
TRBJ2-3 TRBD2 few TRBV20-1 CSARVGLAGDRPDTQYF TGCAGTGCTAGAGTGGGACTAGCGGGAGACCGCCCAGATACGCAGTATTTT
TRBJ2-1 NA NA TRBV10-3 CAVQEGSYNEQFF TGTGCCGTGCAAGAGGGCTCCTACAATGAGCAGTTCTTC
TRBJ1-5 NA few TRBV12-3/TRBV12-4 CASSLRGGLGQPQHF TGTGCCAGCAGTTTACGAGGAGGGCTGGGTCAGCCCCAGCATTTT
TRBJ1-5 TRBD1 few TRBV19 CASSTTTGAHQPQHF TGTGCCAGTAGCACTACGACAGGGGCCCATCAGCCCCAGCATTTT
TRBJ2-1 TRBD1 NA TRBV19 CASSIARTGGSSYNEQFF TGTGCCAGTAGTATAGCCAGGACAGGGGGTAGCTCCTACAATGAGCAGTTCTTC
TRBJ2-2 NA few TRBV7-9 CASRKGGGRGTGELFF TGTGCCAGCAGAAAGGGCGGCGGGCGAGGCACCGGGGAGCTGTTTTTT
TRBJ2-7 TRBD1 few TRBV29-1 CSARTGRSYEQYF TGCAGCGCTCGGACAGGGAGGTCCTACGAGCAGTACTTC
TRBJ2-5 NA NA TRBV3-1 CASNPGEHQETQYF TGTGCCAGCAACCCAGGGGAGCACCAAGAGACCCAGTACTTC
TRBJ2-7 NA NA TRBV20-1 CSATPVVSSYEQYF TGCAGTGCTACGCCTGTGGTCAGCTCCTACGAGCAGTACTTC
TRBJ1-2 TRBD1 NA TRBV4-3 CASSQGSSGGGYGYTF TGCGCCAGCAGCCAAGGATCCTCAGGGGGCGGCTATGGCTACACCTTC
TRBJ2-6 NA NA TRBV2 CASRRGTSGANVLTF TGTGCCAGCAGGAGAGGTACCTCTGGGGCCAACGTCCTGACTTTC
TRBJ2-7 NA few TRBV16 CASSQSTDEQYF TGTGCCAGCAGCCAATCGACGGACGAGCAGTACTTC
TRBJ2-1 TRBD2 NA TRBV11-1 CASSSPLALAGADSYNEQFF TGTGCCAGCAGCTCCCCACTGGCGCTAGCGGGGGCGGACTCCTACAATGAGCAGTTCTTC
TRBJ2-1 NA few TRBV14 CASSPRDYNEQFF TGTGCCAGCAGCCCACGGGACTACAATGAGCAGTTCTTC
TRBJ2-5 TRBD1 NA TRBV18 CASSQPGQRFKQTQYF TGTGCCAGCTCACAACCGGGACAGCGGTTTAAGCAGACCCAGTACTTC
TRBJ2-1 TRBD2 few TRBV12-3/TRBV12-4 CASSVSGGAVDEQFF TGTGCCAGCAGTGTTAGCGGGGGGGCCGTAGATGAGCAGTTCTTC
TRBJ2-3 TRBD1 NA TRBV30 CAWRGTGGTQYF TGTGCCTGGAGGGGGACAGGGGGGACGCAGTATTTT
TRBJ2-3 NA NA TRBV5-5 CASSQQSTSRGADTQYF TGTGCCAGCAGCCAACAATCGACATCACGCGGGGCAGATACGCAGTATTTT
TRBJ2-2 NA NA TRBV7-3 CASSLFQRDTGELFF TGTGCCAGCAGCTTATTTCAGCGGGACACCGGGGAGCTGTTTTTT
TRBJ2-1 NA NA TRBV5-6 CASSLDQVRGQFF TGTGCCAGCAGCTTGGATCAGGTGCGAGGGCAGTTCTTC
TRBJ2-7 NA few TRBV5-6 CASSLSLDFEQYF TGTGCCAGCAGCTTGTCGTTGGATTTCGAGCAGTACTTC
TRBJ1-4 TRBD1 NA TRBV6-6 CASGRGQDEKLFF TGTGCCAGCGGCCGAGGACAGGATGAAAAACTGTTTTTT
TRBJ2-7 NA NA TRBV2 CASMFDYEQYF TGTGCCAGCATGTTCGACTACGAGCAGTACTTC
TRBJ1-5 NA NA TRBV18 CASSPSNSNQPQHF TGTGCCAGCTCACCGAGTAATAGCAATCAGCCCCAGCATTTT
TRBJ1-5 NA NA TRBV24-1 CATSDNQGPGQRYSPQHF TGTGCCACCAGTGATAACCAGGGACCGGGACAACGGTATTCGCCCCAGCATTTT
TRBJ2-7 NA few TRBV7-2 CASSLGRQQSYEQYF TGTGCCAGCAGCTTAGGTCGACAGCAGTCCTACGAGCAGTACTTC
TRBJ1-1 TRBD1 few TRBV6-2/TRBV6-3 CASSRLGGQLLLNTEAFF TGTGCCAGCAGTAGATTAGGGGGACAGCTACTCCTGAACACTGAAGCTTTCTTT
TRBJ1-2 TRBD1 few TRBV11-1 CASSPPGTGGYPKANYGYTF TGTGCCAGCAGCCCACCCGGGACAGGGGGCTATCCAAAAGCTAACTATGGCTACACCTTC
TRBJ2-1 NA NA TRBV12-3/TRBV12-4 CASRSARPLGGEQFF TGTGCCAGCCGTTCGGCCCGCCCATTAGGCGGTGAGCAGTTCTTC
TRBJ2-3 NA few TRBV12-3/TRBV12-4 CASSLWLGGTSTDTQYF TGTGCCAGCAGTTTATGGCTCGGGGGCACGAGCACAGATACGCAGTATTTT
TRBJ1-1 NA few TRBV6-1 CASSELGGNTEAFF TGTGCCAGCAGTGAACTAGGGGGTAACACTGAAGCTTTCTTT
TRBJ2-5 NA NA TRBV7-2 CASSLASGSVAIKAQYF TGTGCCAGCAGCTTAGCCAGTGGTTCCGTAGCGATTAAGGCCCAGTACTTC